This TCR beta chain emerged from a study of cytomegalovirus exposure and HLA in healthy donors. Turning to the study itself: Counted in an early data release were about 86 million unique TCRs from HLA-typed donors.

Primers included in the PCR were 60 Vbeta and 13 Jbeta primers. The table came from immunoSEQ multiplex PCR; TCRdb's copy has only in-frame clones and leaves some out. The sample has some 150,000 clones, roughly 72% seen once. Comment on this clone: As yet, its antigen is unknown.

The CDR3 runs 16 residues. V dropped 3 bases and J dropped 5; count of bases not matched to a gene: 11. The germline CDR1 and CDR2 sequences are MNHEY and SMNVEV (reference sequence). Study findings and constraints: Beyond CMV serostatus, there was no information to go on about immune exposure. The Asian-associated ancestry cluster reportedly had fewer N-insertions than the approximately 670-donor mean in a later analysis. The authors later found TCR association rates varying by HLA locus, with DRB1 most and HLA-C fewest.

What was sequenced was PBMCs. The rearrangement links TRBV27 to TRBJ1-1, with 8 bases fitting TRBD1. The source is a man aged 40-50 years in good health and CMV-seronegative. The CDR3 coding sequence is TGTGCCAGCAGTTTTTACCCCAGGACAGGGAGGACTGAAGCTTTCTTT. This sequence encodes CASSFYPRTGRTEAFF.